The rows below give T cell receptor beta chains drawn from one sample of a study of T cell responses to AZD1222 COVID-19 vaccine. Libraries were prepared by immunoSEQ multiplex PCR; TCRdb keeps only in-frame clonotypes and omits some of them. The sample lists about 270,000 clones; almost 95% were seen once. The sequenced sample was peripheral blood, obtained 28 days after the second AZD1222 dose. The receptors were sampled from an adult who received the AZD1222 COVID-19 vaccine. The CDR3 runs from the conserved cysteine through the conserved F or W. Size is omitted from some rows. Given values are once, few, many or a class for expanded clones.

clone size,CDR3 length,V gene,CDR3 protein
.,14,TRBV5-4,CASSSLGGTDTQYF
.,12,TRBV7-2,CASSPSRSEAFF
.,15,TRBV10-3,CAISGVSGTTDTQYF
.,12,TRBV2,CASRWYSYEQYF
.,13,TRBV3-1/TRBV3-2,CASSARDRGVYTF
.,16,TRBV5-4,CASSFRLAGGQETQYF
.,13,TRBV24-1,CATSQGTDNEQFF
.,13,TRBV30,CAWSVGRTYEQYF
.,15,TRBV29-1,CSVDRRDSTGNTIYF
.,19,TRBV4-2,CASSQSRVSVEVARNIQYF
once,16,TRBV5-1,CASSWNRDRADEKLFF
few,14,TRBV9,CATSGTTKGGELFF
.,14,TRBV6-5,CASSYGTGKYGYTF
.,15,TRBV7-3,CASSLTGGLTETQYF
.,13,TRBV5-1,CASSLEWGNEQYF
.,15,TRBV5-1,CASSFGQGILNEQFF
once,15,TRBV15,CATSSAPANKQPQHF
once,14,TRBV7-3,CASSSQGPNQPQHF
.,11,TRBV19,CASSIETTQYF
.,14,TRBV7-2,CASSLGGQVNEQYF
.,11,TRBV14,CASSQDSEQFF
.,13,TRBV19,CASRARGVDEQFF
.,15,TRBV7-2,CASSLNRDQNQPQHF
.,18,TRBV7-9,CASSFRTEGSLAKNIQYF
.,14,TRBV2,CASMRDRGSYEQYF
.,13,TRBV30,CAWSLGDPNEQYF
.,14,TRBV27,CASSSTGTDYEQYF
.,13,TRBV7-2,CASIKEGDTEAFF
.,15,TRBV4-1,CASSQGTGGLYEQYF
.,18,TRBV4-3,CASSQEPWMRTGANVLTF
.,11,TRBV11-2,CASSLGPSGFF
.,16,TRBV15,CATSGQTISSYNEQFF
.,18,TRBV5-1,CASSYGSGGRGRSLEQYF
few,18,TRBV19,CASSTRTGGRAGANVLTF
.,14,TRBV5-1,CASRPGGETGELFF
.,16,TRBV6-5,CASSSRDRGPLREQYF
.,15,TRBV10-3,CAISESPGGTDTQYF